The 5 T cell receptor beta chains given below trace back to one sample, sequenced in a study of naive and memory T cell subsets. An equimolar mix of two oligonucleotides served as the beta constant-region primer for TRBC1 and TRBC2. Each CDR3 protein is one row after TCRdb ran MiXCR on the UMI-ligation and nested PCR reads. The sample records 140,000 to 150,000 distinct CDR3 sequences, about 17% being singletons. Specimen: naive CD4+ T cells from blood. The receptors were sampled from a human donor in good health.

The sample holds a few counts of this clonotype. This chain joins TRBV20-1 and TRBJ2-7; 11 bases align to TRBD2. Germline V CDR1 and CDR2: DFQATT, SNEGSKA (reference sequence). V shed 5 bases, J shed 1 base, and the junction held 4 bases outside the gene matches. This CDR3 is 14 amino acids long. CDR3 in DNA: TGCAGTGCTCCGGGACTAGCGGCATCCTACGAGCAGTACTTC. As protein: CSAPGLAASYEQYF.

There are many counts of this clonotype. The gene calls are TRBV20-1 and TRBJ1-1; D perhaps matches TRBD1 (5 bases). Trimming removed 1 base from V and 5 bases from J, with 20 bases in between. Germline V lookup: CDR1 DFQATT, CDR2 SNEGSKA (reference sequence). This CDR3 contains 16 residues. The CDR3 region has the DNA TGCAGTGCTAGAGGAGGGTGGGGACTTTCGGGTACTGAAGCTTTCTTT. Encoded protein: CSARGGWGLSGTEAFF.

V is TRBV18 and J is TRBJ1-1; weak D call: TRBD1 (6 bases). The CDR3 extends over 14 amino acids. Trimming took 3 bases from V and 5 from J, leaving 13 bases between them. CDR1 and CDR2 (germline): KGHSH, LQKENI. This CDR3 reads CASSPAQGMTEAFF. The DNA of the CDR3 is TGTGCCAGCTCACCCGCACAGGGTATGACTGAAGCTTTCTTT.

This clonotype was observed many times. The CDR3 reads CASSSPGQGTSDTQYF. Here the CDR3 DNA reads TGTGCCAGCAGTTCACCGGGACAGGGGACATCAGATACGCAGTATTTT. The chain uses TRBV28 and TRBJ2-3; 10 nucleotides align to TRBD1. With 4 bases clipped from V and 4 bases from J, the junction kept 8 bases outside the gene matches. CDR3 length: 16 residues. Per germline, CDR1 MDHEN and CDR2 SYDVKM.

The chain employs TRBV5-1 and TRBJ1-6; D uncertain. Germline V gene data show CDR1 as SGHRS and CDR2 as YFSETQ. V gave up 1 base and J gave up 12 bases, with 11 bases separating them. This CDR3 spans 13 amino acids. CDR3 protein: CASSLSGDLPLHF. The CDR3 region has the DNA TGCGCCAGCAGCTTGTCGGGTGATTTACCCCTCCACTTT.